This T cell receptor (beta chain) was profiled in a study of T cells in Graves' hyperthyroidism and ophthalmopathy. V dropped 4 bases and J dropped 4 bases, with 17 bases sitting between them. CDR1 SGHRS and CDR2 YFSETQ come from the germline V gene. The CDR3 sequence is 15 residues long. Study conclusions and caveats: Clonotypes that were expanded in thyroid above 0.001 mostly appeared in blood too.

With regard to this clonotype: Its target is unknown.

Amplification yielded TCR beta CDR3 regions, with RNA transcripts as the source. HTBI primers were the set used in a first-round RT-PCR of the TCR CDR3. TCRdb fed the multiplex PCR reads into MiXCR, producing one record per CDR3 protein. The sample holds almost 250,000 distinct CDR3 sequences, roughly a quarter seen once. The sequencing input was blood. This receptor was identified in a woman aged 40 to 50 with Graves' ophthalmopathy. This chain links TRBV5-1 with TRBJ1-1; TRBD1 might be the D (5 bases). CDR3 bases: TGCGCCAGCAGCCCGACAGAAACCCACGGCACTGAAGCTTTCTTT. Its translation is CASSPTETHGTEAFF.